Sequencing of this T cell receptor (beta chain) was carried out in a study of blood T cell repertoires in COVID-19. Overall study: Sites across the United States, Italy and Spain contributed samples from acute and convalescent COVID-19. The cDNA or gDNA used as material had been derived from T cells, B-cell-depleted T cells, or PBMCs.

CDR1 is SGHRS, CDR2 YFSETQ, per germline. V shed 6 bases, J shed 1 base, and the junction held 6 bases outside the gene matches. This CDR3 region has 14 residues. As originally analysed: Nucleated cell number was recorded as an estimate derived from reference gene primer amplification. Assay: immunoSEQ multiplex PCR; the TCRdb copy retains only in-frame clones and omits some. That table gives V, J and clone size, and the DNA gave D and trimming. This table holds about 80,000 clones, about 80% found once. The chain combines TRBV5-1 with TRBJ1-1; TRBD1 aligns across 7 bases. The receptor's source is a man in his forties or fifties with active or convalescent COVID-19. Input material: peripheral blood. Written as DNA, the CDR3 is TGCGCCAGCAAACTACAGGGGACGAACACTGAAGCTTTCTTT. Its protein product is CASKLQGTNTEAFF.